This T cell receptor beta chain is drawn from a study of T cell responses to AZD1222 COVID-19 vaccine. Broader study findings: Repertoires were collected only later (after the peak T cell response had occurred). Most donors were white British and more were female, and clonal diversity was possibly underestimated. The CD4 TCRs associated with vaccination extended across spike and predominated at 160-218 and 743-854. Within unmutated variant regions lay the reported targets of nearly half of spike-specific TCRs.

The CDR3 contains 15 residues. With 1 base clipped from V and 8 bases from J, the junction kept 7 bases outside the gene matches. Per the germline V gene, CDR1 is SGHDT and CDR2 is YYEEEE. Concerning this clone itself: Its specificity is not known.

Using immunoSEQ multiplex PCR, the repertoire was profiled, and TCRdb retains in-frame clones only, with some absent. The sample lists about 150,000 clones; approximately 87% were seen once. The sample was peripheral blood, taken on day 0 of MenACWY control vaccination. The TCR originated in an adult in good health. The chain carries TRBV5-6 and TRBJ1-4; TRBD1 matches at 8 bases. The CDR3 protein is CASSLKGTGTEKLFF. Here the CDR3 DNA reads TGTGCCAGCAGCTTGAAAGGGACAGGCACCGAAAAACTGTTTTTT.